This paragraph covers one TCR beta chain sequence. The data originate from a study of shared clonotypes between healthy human individuals. Sequencing was at deep level. The method was immunoSEQ multiplex PCR; TCRdb's version includes in-frame clones alone and lacks a portion of them. The repertoire holds around 1,000,000 clones, with approximately 77% as singletons. CDR1 MDHEN and CDR2 SYDVKM come from the germline V gene. The CDR3 covers 13 residues. The V end lost 2 bases, the J end lost 8 bases, and 9 bases lay between the germline ends. Sequencing was carried out using memory CD4+ T cells from PBMCs. Subset: CD45RA-negative fraction. The chain couples TRBV28 to TRBJ2-2, with D possibly being TRBD2 (5 bases). The source of this sequence is a man younger than 35 in good health. Some clones in this sample may be carry-over from other donors' samples. The CDR3 sequence is CASSLGQRGELFF. DNA of the CDR3: TGTGCCAGCAGTTTAGGTCAGCGGGGGGAGCTGTTTTTT. Together with reference TRBV28 and TRBJ2-2, the CDR3 gives the full variable domain: DVKVTQSSRYLVKRTGEKVFLECVQDMDHENMFWYRQDPGLGLRLIYFSYDVKMKEKGDIPEGYSVSREKKERFSLILESASTNQTSMYLCASSLGQRGELFFGEGSRLTVL.